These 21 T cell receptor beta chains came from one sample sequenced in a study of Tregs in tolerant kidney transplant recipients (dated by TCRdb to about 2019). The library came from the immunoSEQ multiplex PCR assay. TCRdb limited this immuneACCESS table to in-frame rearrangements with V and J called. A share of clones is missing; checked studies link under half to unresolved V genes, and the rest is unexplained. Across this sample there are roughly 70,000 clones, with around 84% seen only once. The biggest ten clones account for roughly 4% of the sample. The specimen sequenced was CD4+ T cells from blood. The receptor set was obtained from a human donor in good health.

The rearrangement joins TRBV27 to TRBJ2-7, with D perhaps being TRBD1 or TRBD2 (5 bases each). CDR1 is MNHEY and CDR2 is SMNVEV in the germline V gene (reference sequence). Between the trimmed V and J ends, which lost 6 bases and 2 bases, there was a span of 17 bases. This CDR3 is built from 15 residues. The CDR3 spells CASRPAGTPAYEQYF. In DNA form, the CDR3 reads TGTGCCAGCAGGCCCGCCGGGACGCCCGCCTACGAGCAGTACTTC.

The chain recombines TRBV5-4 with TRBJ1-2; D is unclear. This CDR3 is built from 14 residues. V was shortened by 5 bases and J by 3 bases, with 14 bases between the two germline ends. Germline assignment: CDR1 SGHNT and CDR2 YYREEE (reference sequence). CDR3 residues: CASSPSSGDYGYTF. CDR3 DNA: TGTGCCAGCAGTCCTAGCTCAGGCGACTATGGCTACACCTTC.

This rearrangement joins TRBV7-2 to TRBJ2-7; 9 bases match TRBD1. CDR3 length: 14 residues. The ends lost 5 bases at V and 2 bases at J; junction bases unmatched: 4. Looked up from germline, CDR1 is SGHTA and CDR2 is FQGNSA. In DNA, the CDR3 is TGTGCCAGCAGCCCGGACAGGGGTCCCTACGAGCAGTACTTC. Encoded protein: CASSPDRGPYEQYF.

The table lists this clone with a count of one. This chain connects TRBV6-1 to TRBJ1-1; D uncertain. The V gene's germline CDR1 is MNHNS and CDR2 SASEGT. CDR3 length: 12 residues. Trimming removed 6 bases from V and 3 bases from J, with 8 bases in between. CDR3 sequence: CASRSRYTEAFF. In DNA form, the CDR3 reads TGTGCCAGCAGGAGTCGGTACACTGAAGCTTTCTTT.

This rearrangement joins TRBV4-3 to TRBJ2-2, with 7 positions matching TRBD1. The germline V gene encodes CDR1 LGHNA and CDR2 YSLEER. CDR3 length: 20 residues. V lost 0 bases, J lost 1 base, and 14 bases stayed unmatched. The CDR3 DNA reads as TGCGCCAGCAGCCAAGATTGGACCTGGTGGGGGACAGAGAACACCGGGGAGCTGTTTTTT. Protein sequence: CASSQDWTWWGTENTGELFF.

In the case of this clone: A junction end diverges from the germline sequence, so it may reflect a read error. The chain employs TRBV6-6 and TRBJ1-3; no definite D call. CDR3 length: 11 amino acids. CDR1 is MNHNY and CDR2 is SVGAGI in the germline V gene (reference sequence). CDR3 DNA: TGTGCCAGCAGTCGCAAAAACACACCTATTTTT. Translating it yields CASSRKNTPIF.

CDR3 nucleotide sequence: TGCACCAGCAGCCAAGATGGGAGGGGGACTAGAGGAGATACGCAGTATTTT. It encodes CTSSQDGRGTRGDTQYF. The chain recombines TRBV1 with TRBJ2-3; no DNA check was done on the table's D call, TRBD2. TRBV1 is a recognized pseudogene. The CDR3 covers 17 residues.

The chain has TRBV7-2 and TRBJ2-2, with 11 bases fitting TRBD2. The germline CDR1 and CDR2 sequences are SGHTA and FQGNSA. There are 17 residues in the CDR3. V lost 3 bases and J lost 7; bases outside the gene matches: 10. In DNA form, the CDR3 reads TGTGCCAGCAGCTTTCTAGCGGGGGGAGGCAATGGCGGGGAGCTGTTTTTT. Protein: CASSFLAGGGNGGELFF.

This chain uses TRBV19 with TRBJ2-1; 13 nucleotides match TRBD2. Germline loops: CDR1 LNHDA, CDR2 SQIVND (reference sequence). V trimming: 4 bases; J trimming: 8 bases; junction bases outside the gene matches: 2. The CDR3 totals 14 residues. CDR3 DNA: TGTGCCAGTAGTAGGGGACTAGCGGGGTATGAGCAGTTCTTC. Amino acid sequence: CASSRGLAGYEQFF. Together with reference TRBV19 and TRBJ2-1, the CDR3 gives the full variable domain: DGGITQSPKYLFRKEGQNVTLSCEQNLNHDAMYWYRQDPGQGLRLIYYSQIVNDFQKGDIAEGYSVSREKKESFPLTVTSAQKNPTAFYLCASSRGLAGYEQFFGPGTRLTVL.

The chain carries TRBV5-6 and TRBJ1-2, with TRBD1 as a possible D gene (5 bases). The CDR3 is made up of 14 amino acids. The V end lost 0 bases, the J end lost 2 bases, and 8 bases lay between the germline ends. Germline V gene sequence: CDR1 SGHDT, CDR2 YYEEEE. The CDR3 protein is CASSLGPGNYGYTF. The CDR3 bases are TGTGCCAGCAGCTTGGGGCCAGGGAACTATGGCTACACCTTC. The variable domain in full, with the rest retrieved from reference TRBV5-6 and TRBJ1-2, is DAGVTQSPTHLIKTRGQQVTLRCSPKSGHDTVSWYQQALGQGPQFIFQYYEEEERQRGNFPDRFSGHQFPNYSSELNVNALLLGDSALYLCASSLGPGNYGYTFGSGTRLTVV.

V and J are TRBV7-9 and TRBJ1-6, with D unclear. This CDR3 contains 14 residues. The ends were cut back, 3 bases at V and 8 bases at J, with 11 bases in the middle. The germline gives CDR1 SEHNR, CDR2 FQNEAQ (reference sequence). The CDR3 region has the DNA TGTGCCAGCAGCTTGCAAGAGCCCTATTCACCCCTCCACTTT. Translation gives CASSLQEPYSPLHF.

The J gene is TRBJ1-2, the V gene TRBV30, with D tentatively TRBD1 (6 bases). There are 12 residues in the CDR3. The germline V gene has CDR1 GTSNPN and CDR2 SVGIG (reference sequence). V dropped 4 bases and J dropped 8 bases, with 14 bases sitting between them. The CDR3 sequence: CAWILGGAGYTF. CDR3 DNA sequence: TGTGCCTGGATCCTGGGGGGGGCAGGCTACACCTTC.

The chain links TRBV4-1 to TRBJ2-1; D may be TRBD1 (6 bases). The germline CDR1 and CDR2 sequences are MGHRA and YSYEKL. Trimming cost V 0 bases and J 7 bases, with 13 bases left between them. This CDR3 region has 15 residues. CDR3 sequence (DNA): TGCGCCAGCAGCCAAGATCCAGGGGTTATGAATGAGCAGTTCTTC. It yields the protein CASSQDPGVMNEQFF.

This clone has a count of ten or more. The CDR3 reads CAISLGPRSNYEQYF. CDR3 in DNA: TGTGCCATCAGCCTCGGCCCCCGCTCGAACTACGAGCAGTACTTC. This chain joins TRBV10-3 and TRBJ2-7; D not resolved. Per germline, CDR1 ENHRY and CDR2 SYGVKD. The CDR3 extends over 15 amino acids. The V end was cut by 6 bases, the J end by 3 bases, with 18 bases between.

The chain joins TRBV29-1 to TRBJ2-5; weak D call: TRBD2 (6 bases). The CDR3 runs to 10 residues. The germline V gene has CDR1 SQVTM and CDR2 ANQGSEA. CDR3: CCAGQETQYF. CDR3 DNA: TGCTGCGCGGGGCAAGAGACCCAGTACTTC. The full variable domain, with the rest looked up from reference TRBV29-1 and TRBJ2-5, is SAVISQKPSRDICQRGTSLTIQCQVDSQVTMMFWYRQQPGQSLTLIATANQGSEATYESGFVIDKFPISRPNLTFSTLTVSNMSPEDSSIYLCCAGQETQYFGPGTRLLVL.

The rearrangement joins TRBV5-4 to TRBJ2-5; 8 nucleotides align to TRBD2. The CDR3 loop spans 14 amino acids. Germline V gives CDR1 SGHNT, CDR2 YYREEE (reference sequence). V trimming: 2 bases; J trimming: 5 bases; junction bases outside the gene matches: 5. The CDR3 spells CASSFGGAGETQYF. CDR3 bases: TGTGCCAGCAGCTTCGGGGGGGCAGGGGAGACCCAGTACTTC.

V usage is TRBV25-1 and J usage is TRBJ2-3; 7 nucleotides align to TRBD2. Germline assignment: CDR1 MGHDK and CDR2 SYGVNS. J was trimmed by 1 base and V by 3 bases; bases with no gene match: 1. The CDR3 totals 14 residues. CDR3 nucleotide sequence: TGTGCCAGCAGTGATGCGGGGGGCACAGATACGCAGTATTTT. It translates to CASSDAGGTDTQYF. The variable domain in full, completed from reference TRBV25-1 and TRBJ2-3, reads EADIYQTPRYLVIGTGKKITLECSQTMGHDKMYWYQQDPGMELHLIHYSYGVNSTEKGDLSSESTVSRIRTEHFPLTLESARPSHTSQYLCASSDAGGTDTQYFGPGTRLTVL.

The CDR3 bases are TGTGCCAGCAGCTCCGCGGGGGCTAACACCGGGGAGCTGTTTTTT. Translated: CASSSAGANTGELFF. The rearrangement links TRBV7-3 to TRBJ2-2; D possibly corresponds to TRBD2 (7 bases). V dropped 4 bases and J dropped 2 bases, with 11 bases sitting between them. Germline V gene data show CDR1 as SGHTA and CDR2 as FQGTGA. The length of the CDR3 is 15 residues.

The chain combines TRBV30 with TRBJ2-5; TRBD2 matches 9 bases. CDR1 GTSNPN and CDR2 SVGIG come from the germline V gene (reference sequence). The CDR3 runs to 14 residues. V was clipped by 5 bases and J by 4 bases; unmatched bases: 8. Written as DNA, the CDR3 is TGTGCCTGGGGGGCTAGCGGGAAAGGAGAGACCCAGTACTTC. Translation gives CAWGASGKGETQYF.

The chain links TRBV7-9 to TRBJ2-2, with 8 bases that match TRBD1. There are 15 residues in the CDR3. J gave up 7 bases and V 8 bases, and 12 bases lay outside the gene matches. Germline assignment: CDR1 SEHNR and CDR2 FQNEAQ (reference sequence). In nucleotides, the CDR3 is TGTGCCAGCCGCCCGCGCAGGGGGCTGAGCGGGGAGCTGTTTTTT. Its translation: CASRPRRGLSGELFF. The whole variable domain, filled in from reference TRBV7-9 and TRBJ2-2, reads DTGVSQNPRHKITKRGQNVTFRCDPISEHNRLYWYRQTLGQGPEFLTYFQNEAQLEKSRLLSDRFSAERPKGSFSTLEIQRTEQGDSAMYLCASRPRRGLSGELFFGEGSRLTVL.

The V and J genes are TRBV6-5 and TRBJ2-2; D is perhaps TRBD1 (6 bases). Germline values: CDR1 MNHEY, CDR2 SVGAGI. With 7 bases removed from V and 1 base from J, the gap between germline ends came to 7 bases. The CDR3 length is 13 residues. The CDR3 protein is CASNRENTGELFF. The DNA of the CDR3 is TGTGCCAGCAACAGGGAGAACACCGGGGAGCTGTTTTTT.